This T cell receptor beta chain was sequenced for a study of blood T cells in healthy people across ages. Study-wide background: Capturing about one barcoded beta molecule per two T cells was achieved by template switching. Whole-study findings and limits: The CMV status of each donor remained undetermined, and this could have confounded shifts in expanded clonotypes.

CDR3 length: 14 residues. Germline V lookup: CDR1 GTSNPN, CDR2 SVGIG (reference sequence). About this clonotype itself: Its antigen is currently unknown.

A second PCR, run for about 7 to 11 cycles, used a sample-barcoded 5' primer plus a J-beta primer mix. Using its own MiXCR run on the 5' RACE reads, TCRdb lists one record per CDR3 protein. Among fewer than 800,000 distinct CDR3 sequences listed, 32% were seen once. Per sample, a minimum of 7 million PBMCs were isolated. The clonotype comes from an elderly woman in good health. The sequencing sample was made of blood. The V gene is TRBV30, the J gene TRBJ2-4; TRBD2 aligns across 11 bases. The J call is doubtful: the DNA matches TRBJ2-7 better. CDR3 region: CAWTPSGLADEQYF. As DNA, the CDR3 is TGTGCCTGGACCCCCTCGGGACTAGCGGACGAGCAGTACTTC.